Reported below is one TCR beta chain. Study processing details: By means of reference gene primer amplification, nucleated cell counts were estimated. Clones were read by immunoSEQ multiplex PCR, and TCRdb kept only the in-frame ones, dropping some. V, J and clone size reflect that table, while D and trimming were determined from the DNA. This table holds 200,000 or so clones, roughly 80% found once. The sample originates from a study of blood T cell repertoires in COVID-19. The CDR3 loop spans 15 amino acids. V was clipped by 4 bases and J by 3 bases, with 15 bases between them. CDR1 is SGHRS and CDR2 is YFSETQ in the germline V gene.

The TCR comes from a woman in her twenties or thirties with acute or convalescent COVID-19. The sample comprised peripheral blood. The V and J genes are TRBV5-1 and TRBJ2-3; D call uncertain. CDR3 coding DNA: TGCGCCAGCAGCCCAACAGCCTCCCAGACAGATACGCAGTATTTT. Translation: CASSPTASQTDTQYF.